This T cell receptor (beta chain) was recovered during a study of blood T cell repertoires in COVID-19. Across the study: Collection of acute and convalescent COVID-19 samples took place in the United States, Italy and Spain. From T cells, B-cell-depleted T cells, or PBMCs came the material, which was cDNA or gDNA.

V gave up 6 bases and J gave up 2 bases; unmatched junction bases: 4. CDR1 SNHLY and CDR2 FYNNEI come from the germline V gene. This CDR3 has 14 residues. Original processing notes: Estimation of nucleated cell counts was performed using reference gene primer amplification. Only in-frame clones appear in the TCRdb table, and some are missing; sequencing was by immunoSEQ multiplex PCR. D and trimming were read from the DNA, whereas the V and J calls and clone size are those reported in that table. The repertoire consists of 250,000 or so clones, with roughly 87% occurring once and the leading ten covering approximately 4.6%.

The clonotype comes from a woman in her thirties or forties who had recovered from COVID-19. This chain connects TRBV2 to TRBJ1-3, with 7 nucleotides matching TRBD1. The sample comprised peripheral blood. The CDR3 bases are TGTGCCAGCAGGAAGACAGGGACTGGAAACACCATATATTTT. Translation gives CASRKTGTGNTIYF.